One and the same sample provided the 10 T cell receptor beta chains below, sequenced in a study of OX40 agonist ivuxolimab in advanced cancers. Some clones are missing from TCRdb's copy, which holds only in-frame ones; the method was immunoSEQ multiplex PCR. The table records fewer than 95,000 clones, 92% of them present only once. Material: CD4+ or CD8+ T cells sorted from blood, obtained in a trial of the OX40 agonist ivuxolimab. These receptors were obtained from an adult with an advanced solid tumor such as melanoma, head and neck, liver or kidney cancer.

This chain connects TRBV7-6 to TRBJ2-5; D unresolved. This CDR3 has 15 residues. V gave up 4 bases and J gave up 5 bases, with 17 bases separating them. The V gene's germline CDR1 is SGHVS and CDR2 FNYEAQ. The CDR3 spells CASSYTSGELETQYF. The CDR3 nucleotides read TGTGCCAGCAGCTATACCAGTGGGGAACTGGAGACCCAGTACTTC.

This chain connects TRBV5-5 to TRBJ1-5, with a weak D call TRBD1 (5 bases). V lost 0 bases and J lost 2, with 9 bases in between. This CDR3 region has 15 residues. Germline V CDR1 and CDR2: SGHKS, YYEKEE (reference sequence). CDR3 bases: TGTGCCAGCAGCTTGGAGGGCAGGGGCAATCAGCCCCAGCATTTT. Translation: CASSLEGRGNQPQHF.

The J gene is TRBJ2-7, the V gene TRBV27; 7 bases align to TRBD2. With 2 bases clipped from V and 2 bases from J, the junction kept 3 bases outside the gene matches. The CDR3 consists of 14 residues. Germline CDR1 MNHEY, CDR2 SMNVEV (reference sequence). The CDR3 nucleotides are TGTGCCAGCAGTTTAGGTGGGGGGGCCTACGAGCAGTACTTC. Translating it yields CASSLGGGAYEQYF.

CDR3 sequence (DNA): TGTGCCAGCAGTCAGTTTGTGGGAAGCAATCAGCCCCAGCATTTT. This sequence encodes CASSQFVGSNQPQHF. V usage is TRBV6-5 and J usage is TRBJ1-5; no firm D call. The CDR3 has 15 amino acids. V lost 5 bases, J lost 1 base, and 12 bases lay in between. CDR1 is MNHEY and CDR2 is SVGAGI in the germline V gene.

V and J are TRBV5-1 and TRBJ2-7, with D possibly matching TRBD1 (5 bases). Germline-derived CDR1 and CDR2 are SGHRS and YFSETQ. This CDR3 contains 15 residues. V lost 0 bases to trimming and J lost 0 bases, with 10 bases between them. The CDR3 coding sequence is TGCGCCAGCAGCTTGGGGGCAGACAGCTCCTACGAGCAGTACTTC. Its protein product is CASSLGADSSYEQYF.

J is TRBJ1-2 and V is TRBV29-1; 9 nucleotides line up with TRBD1. The junction had 6 bases not matched to a gene; V was cut back by 6 bases and J by 4 bases. This CDR3 region has 13 residues. Germline CDR1 is SQVTM and CDR2 is ANQGSEA. This chain's CDR3 is CSVGTGPLYGYTF. CDR3 nucleotides: TGCAGCGTCGGGACAGGGCCCCTCTATGGCTACACCTTC. The complete variable domain, with remaining parts taken from reference TRBV29-1 and TRBJ1-2, reads SAVISQKPSRDICQRGTSLTIQCQVDSQVTMMFWYRQQPGQSLTLIATANQGSEATYESGFVIDKFPISRPNLTFSTLTVSNMSPEDSSIYLCSVGTGPLYGYTFGSGTRLTVV.

The V gene is TRBV27, the J gene TRBJ1-5, with D maybe TRBD1 (5 bases). Trimming took 7 bases from V and 1 from J, leaving 14 bases between them. The CDR3 contains 15 residues. Germline V CDR1 and CDR2: MNHEY, SMNVEV (reference sequence). CDR3 residues: CASTPRGGSNQPQHF. Here the CDR3 DNA reads TGTGCCAGCACCCCTCGGGGCGGGAGCAATCAGCCCCAGCATTTT.

This clone has a handful of counts. The chain uses TRBV19 and TRBJ1-5; D unclear. The CDR3 covers 12 residues. Germline assignment: CDR1 LNHDA and CDR2 SQIVND (reference sequence). V lost 4 bases and J lost 5, with 6 bases in between. This CDR3 is CASSSGYQPQHF. The CDR3 coding sequence is TGTGCCAGTAGTAGTGGTTATCAGCCCCAGCATTTT.

J is TRBJ2-5 and V is TRBV12-5; D is possibly TRBD2 (6 bases). The J call may be wrong; the DNA end is better matched by TRBJ2-7. The CDR3 covers 13 residues. Germline V gives CDR1 LGHNT, CDR2 FRNRAP. CDR3 nucleotides: TGTGCTAGTGGGCGGGACTCTAGCTACGAGCAGTACTTC. Protein: CASGRDSSYEQYF.

The DNA for the CDR3 is TGTGCCAGCAGGGCTAGCGGGGGACGCGGGTCCTACGAGCAGTACTTC. Encoded protein: CASRASGGRGSYEQYF. V is TRBV28 and J is TRBJ2-7; 10 bases fit TRBD2. The V gene end was trimmed by 6 bases and the J gene end by 1 base; junction bases not matched to a gene: 9. The CDR3 loop spans 16 amino acids. Germline V gene lookup returns CDR1 MDHEN and CDR2 SYDVKM.